The 32 T cell receptor beta chains in this list originate from one sample, sequenced in a study of technical replicates of blood from a few donors. Only in-frame clones appear in the TCRdb table, and some are missing; sequencing was by immunoSEQ multiplex PCR. The sample lists more than 95,000 clones; 95% were seen once. The specimen was T cells isolated from PBMCs. These receptors were collected from a human donor in good health.

The chain joins TRBV5-1 to TRBJ1-2, with D possibly matching TRBD1 (6 bases). In germline, CDR1 is SGHRS, CDR2 YFSETQ. The CDR3 totals 14 residues. V was clipped by 0 bases and J by 4 bases, with 10 bases between them. The CDR3 DNA sequence: TGCGCCAGCAGCTTGGTGGCAGGGGTCTATGGCTACACCTTC. This translates into CASSLVAGVYGYTF.

This clone is a singleton in its sample. This sequence joins TRBV6-6 and TRBJ1-4; D is perhaps TRBD1 (6 bases). Per the germline V gene, CDR1 is MNHNY and CDR2 is SVGAGI (reference sequence). The CDR3 is made up of 15 amino acids. Trimming removed 4 bases at V and 8 bases at J, with 17 bases between. The CDR3 coding sequence is TGTGCCAGCAGTTCACCAGGGGAGAACCGGGAAAAACTGTTTTTT. Protein sequence: CASSSPGENREKLFF.

The rearrangement uses TRBV19 and TRBJ2-5; D unclear. The V and J ends lost 3 bases and 2 bases respectively, with 7 bases between them. CDR1 and CDR2 (germline): LNHDA, SQIVND (reference sequence). This CDR3 contains 13 residues. CDR3 region: CASSILGQETQYF. The CDR3 DNA is TGTGCCAGTAGTATTCTCGGGCAAGAGACCCAGTACTTC.

This chain connects TRBV6-5 to TRBJ2-7; 7 bases are shared with TRBD1. CDR3 length: 11 amino acids. Per germline, CDR1 MNHEY and CDR2 SVGAGI. V dropped 6 bases and J dropped 7; count of bases not matched to a gene: 3. CDR3 coding DNA: TGTGCCAGCAGATGGGGACAGGAGCAGTACTTC. It codes for CASRWGQEQYF.

The CDR3, as DNA: TGTGCCAGCAGCTCTGGCGGGTTGAGCTCCTACAATGAGCAGTTCTTC. This codes for CASSSGGLSSYNEQFF. The genes are TRBV7-9 and TRBJ2-1, with a weak D call TRBD2 (5 bases). V lost 4 bases, J lost 0 bases, and 13 bases lay in between. Germline CDR1 is SEHNR and CDR2 is FQNEAQ (reference sequence). The CDR3 totals 16 residues. Looking up the rest from reference TRBV7-9 and TRBJ2-1 gives the full variable domain: DTGVSQNPRHKITKRGQNVTFRCDPISEHNRLYWYRQTLGQGPEFLTYFQNEAQLEKSRLLSDRFSAERPKGSFSTLEIQRTEQGDSAMYLCASSSGGLSSYNEQFFGPGTRLTVL.

CDR3 DNA sequence: TGTGCCAGCAGTTCGTCTACCGGTTTGGAGCAGTACTTC. It yields the protein CASSSSTGLEQYF. The chain employs TRBV27 and TRBJ2-7, with no clear D. Germline-derived CDR1 and CDR2 are MNHEY and SMNVEV (reference sequence). The CDR3 totals 13 residues. The ends were cut back, 4 bases at V and 7 bases at J, with 14 bases in the middle.

The chain employs TRBV28 and TRBJ2-1; no clear D gene. Germline-derived CDR1 and CDR2 are MDHEN and SYDVKM. Trimming stripped 3 bases from V and 5 bases from J, with 8 bases between. The CDR3 is 13 residues long. The CDR3 loop is CASSLGYNNEQFF. DNA for the CDR3: TGTGCCAGCAGTTTGGGCTACAACAATGAGCAGTTCTTC.

J is TRBJ2-5 and V is TRBV4-2, with a possible D match to TRBD1 (5 bases). The ends were cut back, 1 base at V and 1 base at J, with 10 bases in the middle. CDR1 is LGHNA, CDR2 YNFKEQ, per germline. The CDR3 is 15 residues long. The DNA of the CDR3 is TGTGCCAGCAGCCAAGCATTAGGGGCCCAAGAGACCCAGTACTTC. As protein: CASSQALGAQETQYF.

The chain employs TRBV7-3 and TRBJ1-6; tentative D call: TRBD1 (5 bases). Germline values: CDR1 SGHTA, CDR2 FQGTGA. The CDR3 runs to 14 residues. V was clipped by 3 bases and J by 7 bases, with 10 bases between them. The CDR3 sequence is CASSFIDSNSPLHF. CDR3 nucleotides: TGTGCCAGCAGCTTTATCGACAGCAATTCACCCCTCCACTTT.

The chain has TRBV28 and TRBJ2-7; the match to TRBD2 covers 9 bases. The CDR3 spans 14 residues. Losses at the gene ends were 5 bases for V and 5 bases for J; bases not matched to a gene: 7. CDR1 MDHEN and CDR2 SYDVKM come from the germline V gene. For the CDR3, the DNA is TGTGCCAGCAGTCCCGGGACTAGCCCCCACGAGCAGTACTTC. Amino acid sequence: CASSPGTSPHEQYF.

The gene calls are TRBV7-9 and TRBJ1-6, with TRBD1 identical over 9 bases. This CDR3 comprises 15 residues. CDR1 and CDR2 from the germline V gene are SEHNR and FQNEAQ (reference sequence). The V gene end was trimmed by 2 bases and the J gene end by 10 bases; junction bases not matched to a gene: 6. The chain's CDR3 is CASSLRDRVDSPLHF. The CDR3 DNA sequence: TGTGCCAGCAGCTTAAGGGACAGGGTAGACTCACCCCTCCACTTT.

The V and J genes are TRBV6-1 and TRBJ2-7, with a weak D call TRBD1 (6 bases). CDR1 and CDR2 from the germline V gene are MNHNS and SASEGT. The length of the CDR3 is 13 residues. The V end was cut by 6 bases, the J end by 2 bases, with 11 bases between. The CDR3 is CASSNGQTYEQYF. The CDR3 DNA sequence: TGTGCCAGCAGCAATGGACAGACCTACGAGCAGTACTTC.

The chain is built from TRBV6-1 and TRBJ2-2; 7 bases map to TRBD2. The CDR3 is 16 amino acids. Germline V CDR1 and CDR2: MNHNS, SASEGT. V lost 3 bases, J lost 6 bases, and 10 bases stayed unmatched. This chain's CDR3 is CASSDHPGGLAGELFF. In DNA form, the CDR3 reads TGTGCCAGCAGTGATCATCCGGGAGGTCTCGCCGGGGAGCTGTTTTTT.

This clone has a handful of counts. This chain links TRBV5-4 with TRBJ2-1, with 11 bases fitting TRBD2. Per the germline V gene, CDR1 is SGHNT and CDR2 is YYREEE (reference sequence). Unmatched junction bases numbered 4, after V lost 3 bases and J lost 8 bases. The CDR3 sequence is 14 residues long. The DNA of the CDR3 is TGTGCCAGCAGCTCTCAACTAGCGGGGGATGAGCAGTTCTTC. Residues: CASSSQLAGDEQFF.

The J gene is TRBJ2-1, the V gene TRBV5-1; possible D gene TRBD2, 6 bases. CDR1 is SGHRS, CDR2 YFSETQ, per germline. Trimming removed 4 bases at V and 6 bases at J, with 17 bases between. The CDR3 runs to 15 residues. CDR3 sequence reads: CASSDHWTGVNEQFF. CDR3 sequence (DNA): TGCGCCAGCAGCGACCATTGGACGGGAGTCAATGAGCAGTTCTTC. Full variable domain (missing parts from reference TRBV5-1 and TRBJ2-1): KAGVTQTPRYLIKTRGQQVTLSCSPISGHRSVSWYQQTPGQGLQFLFEYFSETQRNKGNFPGRFSGRQFSNSRSEMNVSTLELGDSALYLCASSDHWTGVNEQFFGPGTRLTVL.

This rearrangement joins TRBV10-1 to TRBJ2-1; 12 positions agree with TRBD2. The CDR3 extends over 19 amino acids. Germline CDR1 WNHNN, CDR2 SYGVQD (reference sequence). J was trimmed by 1 base and V by 4 bases; bases with no gene match: 11. For the CDR3, the DNA is TGCGCCAGCAGTGGGTACTCTAGCGGGAGGGGAAGGTCCTACAATGAGCAGTTCTTC. The encoded protein is CASSGYSSGRGRSYNEQFF.

Only one count was recorded for this clone. The chain uses TRBV2 and TRBJ1-5; TRBD1 aligns across 7 bases. J was trimmed by 2 bases and V by 7 bases; bases with no gene match: 5. The CDR3 runs 14 residues. Germline V lookup: CDR1 SNHLY, CDR2 FYNNEI. In DNA, the CDR3 is TGTGCCAGCAAAAGGGGGACAGGCAATCAGCCCCAGCATTTT. It is translated as CASKRGTGNQPQHF.

V is TRBV7-6 and J is TRBJ2-7; D not certain. This CDR3 region has 14 residues. CDR1 is SGHVS and CDR2 is FNYEAQ in the germline V gene. The V gene lost 1 base and the J gene lost 2 bases, with 9 bases spanning the gap. For the CDR3, the DNA is TGTGCCAGCAGCTTAGGCGAAGTGCCCTACGAGCAGTACTTC. Protein sequence: CASSLGEVPYEQYF.

The chain has TRBV5-6 and TRBJ2-7; perhaps TRBD1 as D (5 bases). The V end lost 0 bases, the J end lost 0 bases, and 16 bases lay between the germline ends. This CDR3 spans 17 amino acids. Germline values: CDR1 SGHDT, CDR2 YYEEEE. CDR3 loop: CASSLVGEFRTSYEQYF. CDR3 DNA: TGTGCCAGCAGCTTGGTAGGGGAATTCCGTACCTCCTACGAGCAGTACTTC.

The rearrangement joins TRBV30 to TRBJ1-2; TRBD1 aligns across 10 bases. The CDR3 is made up of 12 amino acids. V was clipped by 8 bases and J by 8 bases; unmatched bases: 8. Germline V gene sequence: CDR1 GTSNPN, CDR2 SVGIG (reference sequence). Here the CDR3 reads CAATDRGHGYTF. The CDR3 nucleotides read TGTGCCGCAACTGACAGGGGGCACGGCTACACCTTC.

This clone was picked up one time. V and J are TRBV5-5 and TRBJ2-1; D possibly corresponds to TRBD2 (5 bases). Per germline, CDR1 SGHKS and CDR2 YYEKEE (reference sequence). The CDR3 runs to 14 residues. Trimming took off 0 bases at V and 8 bases at J, with 12 bases between the two ends. For the CDR3, the DNA is TGTGCCAGCAGCTTGGTCCTAGCCGGCGATGAGCAGTTCTTC. Its protein product is CASSLVLAGDEQFF. The full variable domain, completed using reference TRBV5-5 and TRBJ2-1, is DAGVTQSPTHLIKTRGQQVTLRCSPISGHKSVSWYQQVLGQGPQFIFQYYEKEERGRGNFPDRFSARQFPNYSSELNVNALLLGDSALYLCASSLVLAGDEQFFGPGTRLTVL.

V and J are TRBV12-5 and TRBJ2-7; D possibly corresponds to TRBD1 (6 bases). The V end was cut by 0 bases, the J end by 5 bases, with 17 bases between. Germline V gene lookup returns CDR1 LGHNT and CDR2 FRNRAP. This CDR3 is 16 amino acids long. This CDR3 reads CASGLVLGQGPHEQYF. The CDR3 DNA follows: TGTGCTAGTGGTTTGGTACTGGGTCAGGGGCCCCACGAGCAGTACTTC. Based on the CDR3 plus reference TRBV12-5 and TRBJ2-7, the full variable domain is DARVTQTPRHKVTEMGQEVTMRCQPILGHNTVFWYRQTMMQGLELLAYFRNRAPLDDSGMPKDRFSAEMPDATLATLKIQPSEPRDSAVYFCASGLVLGQGPHEQYFGPGTRLTVT.

This clone came up once. This sequence joins TRBV5-6 and TRBJ2-2; D is undetermined. There are 13 residues in the CDR3. Trimming took 2 bases from V and 2 from J, leaving 4 bases between them. Germline CDR1 and CDR2: SGHDT and YYEEEE. The CDR3 coding sequence is TGTGCCAGCAGCTTCCTAAACACCGGGGAGCTGTTTTTT. It codes for CASSFLNTGELFF.

The chain combines TRBV18 with TRBJ2-1, with 10 bases identical to TRBD2. CDR1 is KGHSH, CDR2 LQKENI, per germline. J was trimmed by 6 bases and V by 6 bases; bases with no gene match: 8. This CDR3 has 15 amino acids. The CDR3 region is CASSFELAGANEQFF. CDR3 sequence (DNA): TGTGCCAGCTCCTTTGAGCTAGCGGGAGCCAATGAGCAGTTCTTC.

The sample holds one count of this clone. The chain recombines TRBV10-1 with TRBJ2-3; a weak D match, TRBD1 (6 bases). CDR1 is WNHNN, CDR2 SYGVQD, per germline (reference sequence). CDR3 length: 15 amino acids. V was shortened by 2 bases and J by 2 bases, with 11 bases between the two germline ends. CDR3 sequence (DNA): TGCGCCAGCAGTGAGAGTACAGGGAACACAGATACGCAGTATTTT. As protein: CASSESTGNTDTQYF.

This sequence joins TRBV6-5 and TRBJ1-1, with 8 bases aligning to TRBD1. The CDR3 has 11 residues. Germline CDR1 MNHEY, CDR2 SVGAGI. The trim removed 6 bases at V and 11 bases at J, leaving 5 bases unmatched. CDR3 residues: CASSQGAGAFF. The CDR3 DNA reads as TGTGCCAGCAGCCAGGGGGCTGGGGCTTTCTTT.

The chain employs TRBV6-5 and TRBJ1-1, with 7 bases identical to TRBD1. CDR1 is MNHEY and CDR2 is SVGAGI in the germline V gene. The CDR3 has 15 amino acids. After removal of 6 bases from V and 3 bases from J, the junction contained 10 bases not matched to a gene. CDR3 in amino acids: CASSRDRELDTEAFF. The CDR3 nucleotides are TGTGCCAGCAGCCGCGACAGGGAGCTTGACACTGAAGCTTTCTTT.

The genes are TRBV5-1 and TRBJ1-2; 10 positions agree with TRBD1. Germline loops: CDR1 SGHRS, CDR2 YFSETQ. V shed 4 bases, J shed 6 bases, and the junction held 9 bases outside the gene matches. The CDR3 loop spans 15 amino acids. CDR3 in amino acids: CASSHRTGGIDGYTF. The CDR3 coding sequence is TGCGCCAGCAGCCACCGGACAGGGGGAATAGATGGCTACACCTTC.

This chain links TRBV7-9 with TRBJ2-7; TRBD1 aligns across 8 bases. Per the germline V gene, CDR1 is SEHNR and CDR2 is FQNEAQ (reference sequence). The CDR3 runs 15 residues. V was pared by 5 bases and J by 12 bases, with 18 bases of the junction left unmatched. The CDR3 DNA reads as TGTGCCAGCAGCCCCCTTGCACCAGGGGGCGGTGGGATGTACTTC. Encoded protein: CASSPLAPGGGGMYF.

This clone was picked up one time. The chain uses TRBV5-1 and TRBJ2-1, with TRBD2 matching 8 bases. In germline, CDR1 is SGHRS, CDR2 YFSETQ. The CDR3 contains 12 residues. Losses at the gene ends were 4 bases for V and 9 bases for J; bases not matched to a gene: 3. The CDR3 region is CASSPGGAEQFF. The CDR3 nucleotides read TGCGCCAGCAGCCCGGGGGGGGCTGAGCAGTTCTTC.

The chain has TRBV6-5 and TRBJ2-7; TRBD1 agrees at 9 bases. Trimming cost V 0 bases and J 5 bases; bases outside gene matches: 5. Germline CDR1 is MNHEY and CDR2 is SVGAGI. The CDR3 runs to 15 residues. The CDR3: CASSYSGTGWNEQYF. In DNA form, the CDR3 reads TGTGCCAGCAGTTACTCAGGGACAGGGTGGAACGAGCAGTACTTC.

The table lists this clone with a count of one. The V gene is TRBV4-1, the J gene TRBJ2-1; 13 bases fit TRBD2. J was trimmed by 8 bases and V by 2 bases; bases with no gene match: 6. In germline, CDR1 is MGHRA, CDR2 YSYEKL. The CDR3 has 16 residues. For the CDR3, the DNA is TGCGCCAGCAGCCAAAGGACTAGCGGGAGCTCGTATGAGCAGTTCTTC. It translates to CASSQRTSGSSYEQFF.